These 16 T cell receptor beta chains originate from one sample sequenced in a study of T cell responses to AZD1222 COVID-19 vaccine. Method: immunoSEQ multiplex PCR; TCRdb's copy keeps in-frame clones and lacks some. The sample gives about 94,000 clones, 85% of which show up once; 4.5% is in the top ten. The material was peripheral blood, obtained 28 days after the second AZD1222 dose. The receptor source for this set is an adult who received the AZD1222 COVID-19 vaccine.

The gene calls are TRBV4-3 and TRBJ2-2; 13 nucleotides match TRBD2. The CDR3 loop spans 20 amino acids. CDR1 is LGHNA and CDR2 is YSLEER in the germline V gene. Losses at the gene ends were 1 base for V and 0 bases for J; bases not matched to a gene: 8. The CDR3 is CASSQVARLAGGSNTGELFF. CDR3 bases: TGCGCCAGCAGCCAAGTTGCCCGACTAGCGGGAGGATCGAACACCGGGGAGCTGTTTTTT.

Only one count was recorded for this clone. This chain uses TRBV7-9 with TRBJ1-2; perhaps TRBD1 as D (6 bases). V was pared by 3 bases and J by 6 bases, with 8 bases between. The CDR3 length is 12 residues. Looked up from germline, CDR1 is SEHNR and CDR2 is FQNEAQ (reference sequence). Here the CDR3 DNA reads TGTGCCAGCAGCTTTAGGGGGAATGGCTACACCTTC. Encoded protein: CASSFRGNGYTF. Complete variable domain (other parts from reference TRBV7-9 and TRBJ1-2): DTGVSQNPRHKITKRGQNVTFRCDPISEHNRLYWYRQTLGQGPEFLTYFQNEAQLEKSRLLSDRFSAERPKGSFSTLEIQRTEQGDSAMYLCASSFRGNGYTFGSGTRLTVV.

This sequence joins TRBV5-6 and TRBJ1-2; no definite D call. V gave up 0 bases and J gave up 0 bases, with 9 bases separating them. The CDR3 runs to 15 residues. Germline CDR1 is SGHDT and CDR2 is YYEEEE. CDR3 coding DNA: TGTGCCAGCAGCTTGGTGGCCGGAGCTAACTATGGCTACACCTTC. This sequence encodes CASSLVAGANYGYTF.

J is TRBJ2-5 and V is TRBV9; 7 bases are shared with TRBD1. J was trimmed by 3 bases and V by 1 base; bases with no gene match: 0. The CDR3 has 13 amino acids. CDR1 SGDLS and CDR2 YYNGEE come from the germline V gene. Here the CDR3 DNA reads TGTGCCAGCAGCGTAACAGGGGAAGAGACCCAGTACTTC. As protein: CASSVTGEETQYF.

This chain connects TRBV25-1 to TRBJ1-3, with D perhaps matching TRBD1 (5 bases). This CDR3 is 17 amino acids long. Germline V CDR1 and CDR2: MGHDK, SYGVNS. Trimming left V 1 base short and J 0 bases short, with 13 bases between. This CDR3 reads CASSEFEGRNSGNTIYF. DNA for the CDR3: TGTGCCAGCAGTGAATTCGAGGGACGGAACTCTGGAAACACCATATATTTT. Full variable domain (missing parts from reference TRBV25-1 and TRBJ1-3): EADIYQTPRYLVIGTGKKITLECSQTMGHDKMYWYQQDPGMELHLIHYSYGVNSTEKGDLSSESTVSRIRTEHFPLTLESARPSHTSQYLCASSEFEGRNSGNTIYFGEGSWLTVV.

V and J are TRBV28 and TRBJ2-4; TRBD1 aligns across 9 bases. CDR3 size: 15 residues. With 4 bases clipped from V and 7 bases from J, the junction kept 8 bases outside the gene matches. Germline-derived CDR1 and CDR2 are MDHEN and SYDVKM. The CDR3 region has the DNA TGTGCCAGCAGTTCGGACAGGGGACTCGGTAACATTCAGTACTTC. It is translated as CASSSDRGLGNIQYF.

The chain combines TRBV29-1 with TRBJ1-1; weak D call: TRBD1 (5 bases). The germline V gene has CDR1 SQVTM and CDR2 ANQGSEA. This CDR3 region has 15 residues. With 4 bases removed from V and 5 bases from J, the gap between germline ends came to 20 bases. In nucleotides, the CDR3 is TGCAGCGTTGTTCTTCTGGGGGAGGGCTGGACTGAAGCTTTCTTT. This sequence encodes CSVVLLGEGWTEAFF.

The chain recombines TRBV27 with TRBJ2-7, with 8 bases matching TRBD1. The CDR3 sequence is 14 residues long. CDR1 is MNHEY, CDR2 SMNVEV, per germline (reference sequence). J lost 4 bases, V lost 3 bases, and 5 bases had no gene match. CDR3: CASSLGQVTYEQYF. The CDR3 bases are TGTGCCAGCAGTTTGGGACAGGTCACTTACGAGCAGTACTTC.

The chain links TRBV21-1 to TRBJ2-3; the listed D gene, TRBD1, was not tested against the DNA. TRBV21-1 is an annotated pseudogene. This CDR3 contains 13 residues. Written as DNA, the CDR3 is TGTGCCAGCAGCAGCCAGACAGGTAGGACGCAGTATTTT. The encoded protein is CASSSQTGRTQYF.

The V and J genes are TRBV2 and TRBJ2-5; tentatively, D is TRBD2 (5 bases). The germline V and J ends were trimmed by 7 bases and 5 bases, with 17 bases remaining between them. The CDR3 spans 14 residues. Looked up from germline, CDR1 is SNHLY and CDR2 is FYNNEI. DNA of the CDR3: TGTGCCAGCACCGCGGGCCCCTATTCGGAGACCCAGTACTTC. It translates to CASTAGPYSETQYF.

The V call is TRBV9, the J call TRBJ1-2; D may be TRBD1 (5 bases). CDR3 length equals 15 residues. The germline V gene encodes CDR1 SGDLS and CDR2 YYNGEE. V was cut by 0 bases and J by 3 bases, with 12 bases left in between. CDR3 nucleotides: TGTGCCAGCAGCGTAGCTACGGGGGTCGACTATGGCTACACCTTC. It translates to CASSVATGVDYGYTF.

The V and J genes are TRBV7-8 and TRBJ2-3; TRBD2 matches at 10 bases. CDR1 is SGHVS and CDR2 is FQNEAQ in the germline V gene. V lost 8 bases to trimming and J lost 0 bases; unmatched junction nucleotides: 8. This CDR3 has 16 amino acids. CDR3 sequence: CASGGLAGGSTDTQYF. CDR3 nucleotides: TGTGCCAGCGGCGGGTTAGCGGGGGGAAGCACAGATACGCAGTATTTT.

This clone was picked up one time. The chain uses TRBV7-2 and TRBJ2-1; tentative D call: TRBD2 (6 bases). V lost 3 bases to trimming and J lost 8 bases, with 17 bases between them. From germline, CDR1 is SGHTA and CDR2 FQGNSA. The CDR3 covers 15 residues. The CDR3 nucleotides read TGTGCCAGCAGCTTTCAACTAGCACTGGGCGATGAGCAGTTCTTC. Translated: CASSFQLALGDEQFF.

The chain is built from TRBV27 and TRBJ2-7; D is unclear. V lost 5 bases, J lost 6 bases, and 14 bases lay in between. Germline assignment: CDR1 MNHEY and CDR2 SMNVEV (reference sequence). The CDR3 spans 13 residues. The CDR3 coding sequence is TGTGCCAGCAGTGGGCTTGCCAGCTCCGAGCAGTACTTC. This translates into CASSGLASSEQYF.

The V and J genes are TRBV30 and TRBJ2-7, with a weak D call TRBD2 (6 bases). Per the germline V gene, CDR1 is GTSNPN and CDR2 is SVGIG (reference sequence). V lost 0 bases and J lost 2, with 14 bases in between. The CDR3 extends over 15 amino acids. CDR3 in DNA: TGTGCCTGGAGTGTACAGCTTTGGGAGGCCTACGAGCAGTACTTC. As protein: CAWSVQLWEAYEQYF.

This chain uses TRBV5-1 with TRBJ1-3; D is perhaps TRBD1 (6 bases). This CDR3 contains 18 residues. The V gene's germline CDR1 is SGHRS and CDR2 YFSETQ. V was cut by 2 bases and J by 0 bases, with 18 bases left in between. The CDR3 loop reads CASSLLPRQESSGNTIYF. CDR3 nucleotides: TGCGCCAGCAGCTTATTACCGAGACAGGAGAGCTCTGGAAACACCATATATTTT.